This entry lists 27 T cell receptor beta chains sequenced from one sample in a study of blood T cell repertoires in COVID-19. Using immunoSEQ multiplex PCR, the repertoire was profiled, and TCRdb retains in-frame clones only, with some absent. The repertoire holds 190,000 or so clones, with more than 75% as singletons. Sequencing was carried out using peripheral blood. The receptors derive from a man aged 35 to 55 with active or convalescent COVID-19.

This chain connects TRBV18 to TRBJ2-5; perhaps TRBD2 as D (5 bases). V lost 4 bases and J 5 bases, leaving 17 bases between the germline ends. The CDR3 covers 15 residues. Germline V gene data show CDR1 as KGHSH and CDR2 as LQKENI. The chain's CDR3 is CASSRGTGVGETQYF. The CDR3 DNA sequence: TGTGCCAGCTCACGGGGTACCGGGGTCGGGGAGACCCAGTACTTC.

V gene TRBV19 combines with J gene TRBJ1-1, with 8 positions matching TRBD1. The ends lost 7 bases at V and 9 bases at J; junction bases unmatched: 7. The CDR3 is 12 residues long. The germline gives CDR1 LNHDA, CDR2 SQIVND (reference sequence). The CDR3 bases are TGTGCCAGTACGGCAGGGACAGGTAAAGCTTTCTTT. Translated: CASTAGTGKAFF.

The chain uses TRBV15 and TRBJ2-1; unclear D gene. CDR1 and CDR2 (germline): LNHNV, YYDKDF (reference sequence). V lost 0 bases and J 1 base, leaving 7 bases between the germline ends. This CDR3 spans 15 amino acids. CDR3 DNA sequence: TGTGCCACCAGCAGAGAACTTATATCCTACAATGAGCAGTTCTTC. It translates to CATSRELISYNEQFF.

This chain links TRBV7-2 with TRBJ1-2; 8 bases agree with TRBD1. The trim removed 8 bases at V and 5 bases at J, leaving 7 bases unmatched. Germline V gives CDR1 SGHTA, CDR2 FQGNSA. The CDR3 covers 13 residues. Written as DNA, the CDR3 is TGTGCCAGCGACACCACAGGGGGTTATGGCTACACCTTC. Translated, it gives CASDTTGGYGYTF.

The chain uses TRBV5-1 and TRBJ1-4; D remains unclear. V lost 0 bases and J 4 bases, leaving 10 bases between the germline ends. CDR1 is SGHRS and CDR2 is YFSETQ in the germline V gene. The CDR3 sequence is 15 residues long. The CDR3 reads CASSLGGSLNEKLFF. In DNA, the CDR3 is TGCGCCAGCAGCTTGGGCGGCAGCCTTAATGAAAAACTGTTTTTT.

This clone ranks as medium-sized. The rearrangement links TRBV6-5 to TRBJ1-5; D unclear. Germline V gene lookup returns CDR1 MNHEY and CDR2 SVGAGI. Trimming took 7 bases from V and 2 from J, leaving 15 bases between them. The CDR3 is 15 amino acids. The CDR3 loop is CASKQFDAGNQPQHF. The CDR3 DNA sequence: TGTGCCAGCAAACAATTTGATGCTGGCAATCAGCCCCAGCATTTT.

J is TRBJ2-2 and V is TRBV6-2 or TRBV6-3; 7 bases agree with TRBD1. J lost 4 bases, V lost 4 bases, and 9 bases had no gene match. The CDR3 contains 16 residues. Germline CDR1 is MNHEY and CDR2 is SVGEGT. The DNA for the CDR3 is TGTGCCAGCAGTTCCAACCGGGACAGTTTCACCGGGGAGCTGTTTTTT. Encoded protein: CASSSNRDSFTGELFF.

This chain connects TRBV7-2 to TRBJ2-7; 11 bases fit TRBD2. With V trimmed by 5 bases and J by 6 bases, 9 bases remained unmatched. The germline V gene encodes CDR1 SGHTA and CDR2 FQGNSA. CDR3 length: 15 residues. This CDR3 is CASSLDSGGAAEQYF. The CDR3 bases are TGTGCCAGCAGCCTAGATAGCGGGGGGGCCGCCGAGCAGTACTTC. The whole variable domain, filled in from reference TRBV7-2 and TRBJ2-7, reads GAGVSQSPSNKVTEKGKDVELRCDPISGHTALYWYRQSLGQGLEFLIYFQGNSAPDKSGLPSDRFSAERTGGSVSTLTIQRTQQEDSAVYLCASSLDSGGAAEQYFGPGTRLTVT.

The rearrangement joins TRBV27 to TRBJ1-4; 8 bases match TRBD1. The germline CDR1 and CDR2 sequences are MNHEY and SMNVEV (reference sequence). The CDR3 extends over 16 amino acids. The V segment lost 0 bases and the J segment 2 bases; nucleotides outside the gene matches: 2. The CDR3 nucleotides read TGTGCCAGCAGTTTATCGCCAGGGGGCACTAATGAAAAACTGTTTTTT. Protein product: CASSLSPGGTNEKLFF.

The rearrangement joins TRBV12-2 to TRBJ2-7; the D call TRBD1 from the table was never checked on the DNA. TRBV12-2 is designated a pseudogene. CDR3 length: 17 residues. The CDR3 region is CAKPTPPHQGACYEQYF. The CDR3 DNA follows: TGTGCAAAGCCCACCCCTCCCCACCAGGGGGCCTGCTACGAGCAGTACTTC.

The CDR3 nucleotides are TGTGCAAGTCCCCTTCCGGGACAGGGGTTTGTGGACTATGGCTACACCTTC. This codes for CASPLPGQGFVDYGYTF. This chain joins TRBV12-2 and TRBJ1-2; TRBD1, the table's D call, lacks a check against the DNA. TRBV12-2 is a known pseudogene. This CDR3 is 17 amino acids long.

The chain carries TRBV28 and TRBJ1-3; D is unclear. The length of the CDR3 is 13 residues. The germline CDR1 and CDR2 sequences are MDHEN and SYDVKM. The V end was cut by 3 bases, the J end by 8 bases, with 11 bases between. DNA for the CDR3: TGTGCCAGCAGTTTGGGCCAGCAAGACACCATATATTTT. Encoded protein: CASSLGQQDTIYF.

The chain joins TRBV6-5 to TRBJ1-3; no firm D call. Trimming removed 2 bases at V and 4 bases at J, with 12 bases between. This CDR3 contains 15 residues. CDR1 MNHEY and CDR2 SVGAGI come from the germline V gene. In DNA form, the CDR3 reads TGTGCCAGCAGTTACAGCAGGACGGGAGGAAACACCATATATTTT. It is translated as CASSYSRTGGNTIYF.

Written as DNA, the CDR3 is TGTGCCAGCAGCTTACGGGAGGGGGCCTTAGAGCAGTACTTC. Translating it yields CASSLREGALEQYF. The chain combines TRBV27 with TRBJ2-7; possibly TRBD2 for D (8 bases). Between the trimmed V and J ends, which lost 6 bases and 7 bases, there was a span of 19 bases. Germline-derived CDR1 and CDR2 are MNHEY and SMNVEV (reference sequence). The CDR3 has 14 residues.

The rearrangement joins TRBV13 to TRBJ2-7, with D possibly TRBD2 on 5 matching bases. Germline V gene lookup returns CDR1 PRHDT and CDR2 FYEKMQ (reference sequence). CDR3 length: 13 residues. V lost 4 bases to trimming and J lost 2 bases, with 9 bases between them. DNA of the CDR3: TGTGCCAGCAGCTACGGGAATCCCTACGAGCAGTACTTC. It encodes CASSYGNPYEQYF.

V and J are TRBV9 and TRBJ2-1; D remains ambiguous. CDR3 size: 15 residues. Trimming shortened V by 1 base and J by 0 bases, and 8 bases separated the two germline ends. Germline CDR1 reads SGDLS; CDR2 reads YYNGEE. CDR3 in DNA: TGTGCCAGCAGCGTAAGTGAGAGCTCCTACAATGAGCAGTTCTTC. It yields the protein CASSVSESSYNEQFF.

The rearrangement joins TRBV27 to TRBJ2-5; D might be TRBD1 (5 bases). CDR1 and CDR2 (germline): MNHEY, SMNVEV (reference sequence). V dropped 5 bases and J dropped 4 bases, with 14 bases sitting between them. The CDR3 spans 14 residues. The CDR3 region is CASSAIWGPETQYF. CDR3 coding DNA: TGTGCCAGCAGTGCAATATGGGGCCCAGAGACCCAGTACTTC.

The chain carries TRBV11-2 and TRBJ2-7; D call uncertain. Trimming took 6 bases from V and 2 from J, leaving 11 bases between them. This CDR3 has 13 residues. Germline lookup yields CDR1 SGHAT and CDR2 FQNNGV. The DNA of the CDR3 is TGTGCCAGCAGTGGTCAGGTCACCTACGAGCAGTACTTC. It translates to CASSGQVTYEQYF.

This clone was counted once. The chain uses TRBV6-4 and TRBJ2-3; 7 bases are a match to TRBD1. The CDR3 has 14 amino acids. J gave up 4 bases and V 6 bases, and 7 bases lay outside the gene matches. Germline assignment: CDR1 MRHNA and CDR2 SNTAGT. The CDR3 bases are TGTGCCAGCAGAGCATCCGACAGGGCAGATACGCAGTATTTT. The encoded protein is CASRASDRADTQYF.

V gene TRBV10-1 combines with J gene TRBJ2-2; TRBD2 might be the D (6 bases). The CDR3 sequence is 17 residues long. Germline V gives CDR1 WNHNN, CDR2 SYGVQD (reference sequence). Between the trimmed V and J ends, which lost 7 bases and 3 bases, there was a span of 21 bases. The CDR3: CASNGGPPLGDTGELFF. The CDR3 region has the DNA TGCGCCAGCAACGGGGGACCTCCCTTGGGGGACACCGGGGAGCTGTTTTTT.

The rearrangement links TRBV5-1 to TRBJ2-1; 7 nucleotides line up with TRBD2. Looked up from germline, CDR1 is SGHRS and CDR2 is YFSETQ. The CDR3 has 14 residues. The V and J ends lost 2 bases and 6 bases, in that order; junction bases with no gene match: 5. The CDR3 reads CASSLAGRFNEQFF. CDR3 nucleotides: TGCGCCAGCAGCTTAGCGGGGAGGTTCAATGAGCAGTTCTTC.

The rearrangement joins TRBV2 to TRBJ1-2, with 7 nucleotides matching TRBD1. Germline CDR1 and CDR2: SNHLY and FYNNEI. The junction had 10 bases not matched to a gene; V was cut back by 7 bases and J by 8 bases. The CDR3 spans 13 residues. CDR3 residues: CASISQGIEGYTF. DNA of the CDR3: TGTGCCAGCATCTCACAGGGGATCGAAGGCTACACCTTC. The variable domain in full, completed from reference TRBV2 and TRBJ1-2, reads EPEVTQTPSHQVTQMGQEVILRCVPISNHLYFYWYRQILGQKVEFLVSFYNNEISEKSEIFDDQFSVERPDGSNFTLKIRSTKLEDSAMYFCASISQGIEGYTFGSGTRLTVV.

This chain links TRBV3-1 (or the pseudogene TRBV3-2) with TRBJ1-4; D is unclear. The CDR3 contains 13 residues. Germline assignment: CDR1 LGHDT and CDR2 YNNKEL (reference sequence). Trimming removed 0 bases from V and 12 bases from J, with 11 bases in between. The CDR3 loop is CASSQDEGAQLFF. CDR3 nucleotides: TGTGCCAGCAGCCAAGACGAAGGAGCACAACTGTTTTTT.

This sequence joins TRBV5-6 and TRBJ1-2, with D maybe TRBD1 (5 bases). V lost 4 bases to trimming and J lost 8 bases, with 15 bases between them. The CDR3 loop spans 13 amino acids. Germline assignment: CDR1 SGHDT and CDR2 YYEEEE. The CDR3 spells CASSPSGDRGYTF. CDR3 DNA sequence: TGTGCCAGCAGCCCTTCGGGGGATCGGGGCTACACCTTC.

V and J are TRBV5-1 and TRBJ1-4, with 8 nucleotides matching TRBD1. Trimming at V came to 4 bases and at J to 7 bases, leaving 6 bases not matched to a gene. Germline-derived CDR1 and CDR2 are SGHRS and YFSETQ. CDR3 size: 14 residues. The CDR3 nucleotides read TGCGCCAGCAGCGAGACAGGGGCGCCTGAAAAACTGTTTTTT. It codes for CASSETGAPEKLFF.

The J gene is TRBJ2-1, the V gene TRBV3-1 (or the pseudogene TRBV3-2); 9 bases match TRBD2. The junction had 6 bases not matched to a gene; V was cut back by 0 bases and J by 0 bases. This CDR3 comprises 18 residues. Germline V gives CDR1 LGHDT, CDR2 YNNKEL (reference sequence). Here the CDR3 DNA reads TGTGCCAGCAGCCAAGATGGGACTAGCCTTAGCTCCTACAATGAGCAGTTCTTC. This sequence encodes CASSQDGTSLSSYNEQFF.

The rearrangement uses TRBV19 and TRBJ1-1, with TRBD1 matching 7 bases. Germline assignment: CDR1 LNHDA and CDR2 SQIVND (reference sequence). The CDR3 is 13 residues long. V shed 2 bases and J 6 bases; nucleotides not matched to a gene: 3. The CDR3 bases are TGTGCCAGTAGTATACAGGGGGGTTCTGAAGCTTTCTTT. Protein sequence: CASSIQGGSEAFF.